A selection of T cell receptor beta chains follows, all from one sample in a study of T cell changes during pregnancy in multiple sclerosis. Data came from immunoSEQ multiplex PCR; TCRdb stores just in-frame clones and leaves some out. This table has more than 35,000 clones, about nine tenths appearing once. Sequencing was performed on CD8+ T cells from peripheral blood mononuclear cells, taken in the third trimester of pregnancy. The receptor set was obtained from a female donor with multiple sclerosis, enrolled in a pregnancy study. Each CDR3 is given with its conserved first and last residue. The D gene is left open where the match is weak. Some rows mark clone size as missing; the rest say once, few, many or name a class of expanded clone.

-	TRBV7-2	-	TRBJ2-2	TGTGCCAGCAGCCCAGAGGGGGGGCCCGGGGAGCTGTTTTTT	CASSPEGGPGELFF
-	TRBV7-3	-	TRBJ1-1	TGTGCCAGCAGCTTGATTGGGAGCACTGAAGCTTTCTTT	CASSLIGSTEAFF
TRBD1	TRBV5-6	few	TRBJ1-5	TGTGCCAGCAGCTCGGACCGGGACAGGGTTTCCCAGCCCCAGCATTTT	CASSSDRDRVSQPQHF
-	TRBV30	-	TRBJ2-7	TGTGCCTGGACCAACACCTACGAGCAGTACTTC	CAWTNTYEQYF
TRBD2	TRBV7-9	-	TRBJ2-7	TGTGCCAGCAGCTCAACAGCGGGGGGTGTCTTCTACGAGCAGTACTTC	CASSSTAGGVFYEQYF
TRBD1	TRBV7-9	-	TRBJ1-1	TGTGCCAGCAGCTTAGACAGGGGCGAGAACACTGAAGCTTTCTTT	CASSLDRGENTEAFF
TRBD1	TRBV4-1	-	TRBJ2-7	TGCGCCAGCAGCCAAGCACAGGGGGCCTACGAGCAGTACTTC	CASSQAQGAYEQYF
-	TRBV6-6	-	TRBJ1-2	TGTGCCAGCAGTAGCGGGGTCTACGGCTACACCTTC	CASSSGVYGYTF
TRBD1	TRBV7-9	medium-sized	TRBJ2-7	TGTGCCAGCAGCCCGCAGACGACAGGGGTACACTACGAGCAGTACTTC	CASSPQTTGVHYEQYF
-	TRBV7-8	-	TRBJ1-5	TGTGCCAGCAGCTTAGCGCAGGGGCCGAATCAGCCCCAGCATTTT	CASSLAQGPNQPQHF
TRBD2	TRBV2	once	TRBJ2-1	TGTGCCAGCAGCCGATCTAGCGGAAGCTCCTACAATGAGCAGTTCTTC	CASSRSSGSSYNEQFF
-	TRBV5-4	-	TRBJ1-1	TGTGCCAGCAGCTTGGTCGGGGGGCGGTTGAACACTGAAGCTTTCTTT	CASSLVGGRLNTEAFF
-	TRBV14	-	TRBJ2-7	TGTGCCAGCAGCCAAGATGACAGCTACGAGCAGTACTTC	CASSQDDSYEQYF
-	TRBV7-9	-	TRBJ2-2	TGTGCCAGCAGCTTTATAAAGGGAGACACCGGGGAGCTGTTTTTT	CASSFIKGDTGELFF
TRBD2	TRBV27	-	TRBJ2-1	TGTGCCAGCAGTTCGAAGCGGGGGGCGGTATACAATGAGCAGTTCTTC	CASSSKRGAVYNEQFF
TRBD1	TRBV19	-	TRBJ1-2	TGTGCCAGTAGTCCCGGGACAGGGCTCTTTTATGGCTACACCTTC	CASSPGTGLFYGYTF
TRBD2	TRBV6-1	once	TRBJ2-1	TGTGCCAGCAATCAAGAGGCTAGCGGGGTAGCCCCCCAGTTCTTC	CASNQEASGVAPQFF
-	TRBV2	-	TRBJ2-7	TGTGCCAGCAGGGAGTCCTTAGCCTACGAGCAGTACTTC	CASRESLAYEQYF
-	TRBV4-1	-	TRBJ1-1	TGCGCCAGCAGCCATTGGGCAGAGAACACTGAAGCTTTCTTT	CASSHWAENTEAFF
TRBD1	TRBV13	-	TRBJ1-5	TGTGCCAGCAGCCGAACAGGGGTTGGCAATCAGCCCCAGCATTTT	CASSRTGVGNQPQHF
-	TRBV19	-	TRBJ2-7	TGTGCCAGTAGTAAAACGCCGACAGGTACCTACGAGCAGTACTTC	CASSKTPTGTYEQYF
-	TRBV29-1	-	TRBJ2-7	TGCAGCGTTGAAAGGGGGACGGCTGGGCTCTCCTACGAGCAGTACTTC	CSVERGTAGLSYEQYF